The 6 T cell receptor beta chains listed next were all sequenced from one sample in a study of shared clonotypes between healthy human individuals. Naive CD8 populations comprised CD45RO-negative cells positively selected for CCR7, excluding terminally differentiated effector memory CD45RA+ cells. Some clones are missing from TCRdb's copy, which holds only in-frame ones; the method was immunoSEQ multiplex PCR. The profile covers around 640,000 clones, with approximately 96% appearing a single time and less than 0.13% taken by the ten largest. Specimen: naive CD8+ T cells sorted from blood. The receptors here all came from a woman in her 30s in good health.

The chain combines TRBV6-1 with TRBJ2-1, with TRBD2 identical over 10 bases. The germline V gene encodes CDR1 MNHNS and CDR2 SASEGT. Germline trimming cut 1 base from V and 3 bases from J; bases unmatched to any gene: 3. The CDR3 runs to 16 residues. In DNA, the CDR3 is TGTGCCAGCAGTGAAGGGATAGCGGGAGGCTACAATGAGCAGTTCTTC. This codes for CASSEGIAGGYNEQFF.

The chain has TRBV27 and TRBJ2-6, with 8 bases matching TRBD1. CDR3 length equals 17 residues. Trimming cost V 5 bases and J 3 bases; bases outside gene matches: 9. Looked up from germline, CDR1 is MNHEY and CDR2 is SMNVEV (reference sequence). CDR3 loop: CASSPGQGRGGANVLTF. In nucleotides, the CDR3 is TGTGCCAGCAGTCCCGGACAGGGCCGAGGTGGGGCCAACGTCCTGACTTTC.

CDR3 region: CASSLTPSGTENQPQHF. The CDR3 DNA follows: TGCGCCAGCAGCTTGACCCCGAGCGGGACAGAAAATCAGCCCCAGCATTTT. This rearrangement joins TRBV5-1 to TRBJ1-5; TRBD1 matches 7 bases. The CDR3 contains 17 residues. Germline values: CDR1 SGHRS, CDR2 YFSETQ. J lost 4 bases, V lost 1 base, and 11 bases had no gene match.

The chain uses TRBV4-1 and TRBJ2-7; 12 bases line up with TRBD2. Trimming removed 3 bases from V and 1 base from J; junction bases left unmatched: 10. The CDR3 totals 18 residues. CDR1 is MGHRA, CDR2 YSYEKL, per germline. CDR3 bases: TGCGCCAGCAGCCACCGGACTAGCGGGATCTATCGTTCCTACGAGCAGTACTTC. Its translation: CASSHRTSGIYRSYEQYF.

The CDR3 DNA follows: TGTGCCTGGACCGTAGCGGGAGCTCCGGATGAGCAGTTCTTC. Translating it yields CAWTVAGAPDEQFF. The chain links TRBV7-9 to TRBJ2-1; 9 nucleotides agree with TRBD2. The CDR3 is made up of 14 amino acids. V lost 11 bases to trimming and J lost 8 bases; unmatched junction nucleotides: 13. CDR1 and CDR2 from the germline V gene are SEHNR and FQNEAQ (reference sequence).

This clone was detected only once. The gene calls are TRBV30 and TRBJ2-7; 7 bases align to TRBD2. The germline V gene has CDR1 GTSNPN and CDR2 SVGIG (reference sequence). The junction had 3 bases not matched to a gene; V was cut back by 2 bases and J by 5 bases. CDR3 length: 12 amino acids. DNA for the CDR3: TGTGCCTGGAGTTTGGCGGGAGACGAGCAGTACTTC. Protein sequence: CAWSLAGDEQYF.